This T cell receptor (beta chain) stems from a study of beta chain features in type 1 diabetes. Points from the study as a whole: In all four CD4+ subsets, TCRB CDR3 length was significantly, moderately reduced in type 1 diabetes.

Investigators reverse transcribed all isolated RNA, so they sequenced expressed TCRB transcripts. The read count averaged around 3.6 million across naive, central memory and regulatory T cell samples. Profiled with immunoSEQ multiplex PCR; TCRdb holds only in-frame clones, not every one. The profile shows 550,000 to 850,000 clones, 13% of them singletons. In germline, CDR1 is ENHRY, CDR2 SYGVKD. CDR3 length: 11 amino acids. V lost 10 bases to trimming and J lost 6 bases, with 12 bases between them. This clone was recorded a few times. The antigen remains undetermined. V is TRBV10-3 and J is TRBJ1-2, with D tentatively TRBD1 (6 bases). Sample: naive CD4+ T cells from blood. The receptor comes from a man between 18 and 35 years old with type 1 diabetes. The CDR3 loop is CASRQDHGYTF. The CDR3 DNA reads TGTGCCAGCCGACAGGATCATGGCTACACCTTC.